This T cell receptor beta chain was identified during a study of blood T cell repertoires in COVID-19. About the research overall: Sample material is recorded as cDNA or gDNA derived from T cells, B-cell-depleted T cells, or PBMCs.

Sequencing was performed with immunoSEQ multiplex PCR; in TCRdb, only in-frame clones are kept and a portion is missing. Of about 310,000 clones listed, about 89% are singletons. The CDR3 has 15 residues. With 5 bases clipped from V and 2 bases from J, the junction kept 6 bases outside the gene matches. Germline assignment: CDR1 SEHNR and CDR2 FQNEAQ (reference sequence). The rearrangement uses TRBV7-9 and TRBJ2-7; 10 bases align to TRBD1. The sample comprised PBMCs or T cells enriched from blood (not recorded which). The receptor comes from a man between 60 and 75 years old who had recovered from COVID-19. The CDR3: CASSPRDRGPYEQYF. The CDR3 DNA is TGTGCCAGCAGCCCCCGGGACAGGGGCCCCTACGAGCAGTACTTC.